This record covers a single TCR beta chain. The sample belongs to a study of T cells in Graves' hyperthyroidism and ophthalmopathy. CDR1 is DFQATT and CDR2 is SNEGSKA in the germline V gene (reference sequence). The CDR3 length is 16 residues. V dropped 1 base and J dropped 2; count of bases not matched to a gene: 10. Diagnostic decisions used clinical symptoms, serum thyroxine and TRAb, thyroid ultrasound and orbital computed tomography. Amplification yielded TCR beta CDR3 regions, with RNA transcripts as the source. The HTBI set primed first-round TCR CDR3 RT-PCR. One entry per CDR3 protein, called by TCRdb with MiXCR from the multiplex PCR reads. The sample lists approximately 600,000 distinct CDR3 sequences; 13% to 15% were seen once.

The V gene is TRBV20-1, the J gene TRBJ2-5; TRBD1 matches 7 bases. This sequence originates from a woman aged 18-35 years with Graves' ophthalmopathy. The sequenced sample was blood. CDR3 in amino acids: CSARGLEGAIQETQYF. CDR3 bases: TGCAGTGCTAGAGGTCTTGAGGGGGCGATACAAGAGACCCAGTACTTC.